This T cell receptor (beta chain) was sequenced for a study of blood T cell repertoires in COVID-19. Study information: T cells, B-cell-depleted T cells, or PBMCs provided the cDNA or gDNA that served as material.

Authors' data handling: From reference gene primer amplification, estimates of nucleated cell counts were derived. Clones were read by immunoSEQ multiplex PCR, and TCRdb kept only the in-frame ones, dropping some. That table gives V, J and clone size, and the DNA gave D and trimming. The sample carries about 98,000 clones, 92% recorded once. Seattle's cohort entered during active infection and was followed longitudinally. V was trimmed by 1 base and J by 6 bases, leaving 16 bases between them. The germline V gene encodes CDR1 GTSNPN and CDR2 SVGIG (reference sequence). The CDR3 is 16 residues long. Sequencing was carried out using peripheral blood. The chain has TRBV30 and TRBJ1-6; possible D gene TRBD1, 6 bases. The receptor comes from a woman between 45 and 65 years old with COVID-19, enrolled during active disease. CDR3 amino acids: CAWSEQLLQGNSPLHF. In DNA form, the CDR3 reads TGTGCCTGGAGTGAACAACTTCTACAGGGTAATTCACCCCTCCACTTT.